This T cell receptor beta chain was captured in a study of STAT3 mutations in large granular lymphocyte leukemia (dated by TCRdb to the late 2010s). About the full investigation: In roughly half of the longitudinally sequenced T-LGLL patients, canonical activating STAT3 mutations were detected. Over half of the T-LGLL patients were given one or more immunosuppressive therapy regimens, and 40% of those treated had a hematologic response. Serial deep sequencing of TCRbeta CDR3 and STAT3 was performed in patients with T-cell large granular lymphocyte leukemia to reconstruct clonal hierarchy and dynamics. More than 15 representative T-LGLL cases were selected from an initial cohort of 207 LGL patients for longitudinal TCRbeta and STAT3 sequencing. A couple of patients with natural killer LGL leukemia were also sequenced longitudinally as controls within the study. For each patient, sequencing was performed at an average of around 4.2 time points, with a range of 2 to 8 samplings.

TCRbeta libraries were sequenced on an Illumina MiSeq, and an average of around 41,000 productive templates per sample was obtained. Multiplex PCR amplification was used to generate TCRbeta CDR3 libraries with the immunoSEQ assay. Turning to the authors' computational methods: Repertoire diversity was calculated as previously defined, and values close to 0 indicated extremely monoclonal samples. TCRdb obtained this table from immuneACCESS and retained in-frame rearrangements with V and J assigned. These tables miss some clones; where compared with another copy, unresolved V genes account for less than half of the shortfall, and the remainder is unexplained. That table gives V, J and clone size, and the DNA gave D and trimming. This sample is represented by 35,000 to 50,000 clones; about 81% of them were singletons. The ten largest clones take up around 0.39% of the sample. The same DNA, extracted from blood mononuclear cells, served for both the TCR sequencing and the STAT3 sequencing.

Inclusive of the bounding cysteine and phenylalanine, the CDR3 is 13 residues long. Only the CDR3 part of the read is kept: 39 bases, read in frame from the first base. Taken from the germline V gene, the CDR1 and CDR2 loops are ENHRY and SYGVKD. V is reduced by 3 bases and J by 3 bases, leaving a spacing of 6 bases between them. Concerning this clone: It lacks a known antigen. Per-nucleotide qualities are absent, and no much larger clonotype sits a single base away.

The full study reports these points: Since codominant clonotypes persisted in some patients, a small but highly pathogenic clone may have gone undetected. Dominant TCR clone burden was found to exceed STAT3 mutant burden in several patients, suggesting that STAT3 mutation arose secondarily within a pre-expanded clone. Because no samples were available when a clone first appeared, clonal expansion was inferred from samplings taken at other points. The linking of therapy response to changes in TCR clonal burden was complicated by variable intervals between samplings and differing treatment regimens. In 6 of 18 patients, TCR clonotype switching occurred after therapy, and every newly emerging clone was STAT3 wild type. Every T-LGLL patient showed at least one immunodominant TCRbeta clonotype, and about half showed multiple immunodominant subclonotypes.

This sequence uses TRBV10-3 and TRBJ1-5, with the D gene call left open. Sequencing was carried out using PBMCs. This sequence was found in a human donor with T large granular lymphocyte leukemia. Some clones in this sample may be carry-over from other donors' samples. The base sequence is TGTGCCATCAGTGAAAGGGACAATCAGCCCCAGCATTTT. This sequence encodes CAISERDNQPQHF.